This T cell receptor (beta chain) was obtained from a study of shared clonotypes between healthy human individuals. With respect to this clone: Its specificity is not known.

The CDR3 length is 15 residues. Deletions cut 8 bases from V and 0 bases from J, with 17 bases between. CDR1 is GTSNPN and CDR2 is SVGIG in the germline V gene (reference sequence). Several immunoSEQ 96-well plates shared each subset's DNA, each plate a replicate. Profiling relied on immunoSEQ multiplex PCR, and the TCRdb table lists in-frame clones only, not all of them. The sample includes roughly 700,000 clones, 90% of them seen just once. Study outcomes and limitations: Few donors restricted represented genetic and exposure-history diversity.

All the donors were Caucasian adults who lived in Nashville, Tennessee. The authors combined CD45RO+ cells with CCR7-negative CD45RA+ TemRA cells as CD8 memory. The receptor's source is a man in his late teens or twenties in good health. Some clones in this sample may be carry-over from other donors' samples. The sample taken for sequencing was memory CD8+ T cells from PBMCs. Subset of the sample: CD45RO+ cells pooled with CCR7-negative TemRA cells. The chain carries TRBV30 and TRBJ1-5; possibly TRBD1 for D (5 bases). The CDR3 here is CAVGGTPYSNQPQHF. CDR3 DNA sequence: TGTGCCGTGGGAGGGACTCCCTATAGCAATCAGCCCCAGCATTTT.